Shown below are 24 T cell receptor beta chains from a single sample sequenced in a study of T-cell reconstitution after alpha-beta-depleted transplantation in children. Preparation of the TCRbeta library involved a method that used unique molecular identifiers. MiXCR was run by TCRdb on the PCR reads, yielding one entry per CDR3 protein. The sample holds a few hundred thousand distinct CDR3 sequences, about 9.5% seen once. Sequences were derived from PBMCs from the stem cell graft donor, sampled from the stem cell graft. The receptor set was obtained from a human donor who donated a stem cell graft to a child with acute lymphoblastic leukemia.

This clonotype was seen repeatedly, ten times or more. The chain combines TRBV20-1 with TRBJ1-1; D is unresolved. The CDR3 sequence is 12 residues long. CDR1 and CDR2 from the germline V gene are DFQATT and SNEGSKA (reference sequence). V shed 5 bases and J shed 1 base, with 8 bases lying between them. CDR3 sequence: CSAWPPNTEAFF. The CDR3 nucleotides read TGCAGTGCTTGGCCACCGAACACTGAAGCTTTCTTT.

This clonotype was picked up a small number of times. The chain is built from TRBV6-2 or TRBV6-3 and TRBJ1-2; no clear D gene. V was trimmed by 8 bases and J by 7 bases, leaving 17 bases between them. The germline CDR1 and CDR2 sequences are MNHEY and SVGEGT. This CDR3 has 13 residues. The CDR3: CASLEREGGGYTF. Here the CDR3 DNA reads TGTGCCAGCTTGGAGAGGGAAGGAGGTGGCTACACCTTC.

The V call is TRBV11-2, the J call TRBJ1-1; D is undetermined. Germline V gene sequence: CDR1 SGHAT, CDR2 FQNNGV. The CDR3 consists of 14 residues. V was shortened by 1 base and J by 1 base, with 7 bases between the two germline ends. CDR3 protein: CASSLGHANTEAFF. CDR3 nucleotides: TGTGCCAGCAGCTTAGGGCACGCGAACACTGAAGCTTTCTTT. Using reference TRBV11-2 and TRBJ1-1 for the parts outside the CDR3, the full variable domain is EAGVAQSPRYKIIEKRQSVAFWCNPISGHATLYWYQQILGQGPKLLIQFQNNGVVDDSQLPKDRFSAERLKGVDSTLKIQPAKLEDSAVYLCASSLGHANTEAFFGQGTRLTVV.

This clonotype was seen only a few times. This sequence joins TRBV7-2 and TRBJ2-7; D is unresolved. V was pared by 2 bases and J by 0 bases, with 11 bases between. CDR1 SGHTA and CDR2 FQGNSA come from the germline V gene. This CDR3 is built from 15 residues. In nucleotides, the CDR3 is TGTGCCAGCAGCTTATCGATCTTAAGCTCCTACGAGCAGTACTTC. Translated: CASSLSILSSYEQYF.

The chain recombines TRBV4-1 with TRBJ2-1; D is tentatively TRBD1 or TRBD2 (5 bases each). The CDR3 contains 18 residues. Trimming stripped 3 bases from V and 2 bases from J, with 20 bases between. Germline V gene sequence: CDR1 MGHRA, CDR2 YSYEKL. The CDR3 sequence is CASSHPAGTASPYNEQFF. Written as DNA, the CDR3 is TGCGCCAGCAGCCATCCCGCCGGGACCGCAAGCCCCTACAATGAGCAGTTCTTC.

Ten or more counts support this clonotype. The chain combines TRBV29-1 with TRBJ2-1, with D perhaps TRBD2 (7 bases). This CDR3 comprises 15 residues. Trimming took 1 base from V and 7 from J, leaving 17 bases between them. CDR1 SQVTM and CDR2 ANQGSEA come from the germline V gene. CDR3 DNA: TGCAGCGTTGAAGGAGAGGGGGGGGGAAGGAATGAGCAGTTCTTC. As protein: CSVEGEGGGRNEQFF.

The DNA for the CDR3 is TGCGCCAGCAGCTTGCGTGGGGTGGAGGAGACCCAGTACTTC. It specifies CASSLRGVEETQYF. The chain uses TRBV5-1 and TRBJ2-5; D unclear. The germline V gene has CDR1 SGHRS and CDR2 YFSETQ. This CDR3 has 14 residues. V was trimmed by 1 base and J by 5 bases, leaving 12 bases between them.

This clonotype was picked up a small number of times. This rearrangement joins TRBV20-1 to TRBJ1-6, with a weak D call TRBD1 (6 bases). CDR3 length equals 21 residues. Germline CDR1 reads DFQATT; CDR2 reads SNEGSKA (reference sequence). V dropped 6 bases and J dropped 6 bases, with 36 bases sitting between them. CDR3 DNA: TGCAGTGCCCTTGTTTACGAGGACAGCGACCCCATGCAGGTCTTTAATTCACCCCTCCACTTT. Translation gives CSALVYEDSDPMQVFNSPLHF.

The chain joins TRBV24-1 to TRBJ2-2; 9 bases line up with TRBD2. Germline CDR1 KGHDR, CDR2 SFDVKD. There are 19 residues in the CDR3. V shed 3 bases, J shed 3 bases, and the junction held 13 bases outside the gene matches. In nucleotides, the CDR3 is TGTGCCACCAGTGATCCCGGGGGTAGCGGGAGAGCCCACACCGGGGAGCTGTTTTTT. This sequence encodes CATSDPGGSGRAHTGELFF.

This clonotype was seen a handful of times. The CDR3 here is CASSPGGGYTF. DNA of the CDR3: TGTGCCAGCAGTCCAGGAGGGGGCTACACCTTC. The chain combines TRBV6-5 with TRBJ1-2; D gene ambiguous. V was cut by 5 bases and J by 8 bases, with 9 bases left in between. CDR3 length: 11 residues. Germline V CDR1 and CDR2: MNHEY, SVGAGI.

This clonotype has ten or more counts. The V call is TRBV5-1, the J call TRBJ2-7, with D possibly TRBD2 on 6 matching bases. Trimming cost V 0 bases and J 0 bases, with 7 bases left between them. The CDR3 extends over 14 amino acids. Germline CDR1 SGHRS, CDR2 YFSETQ. CDR3 protein: CASSLGEDSYEQYF. CDR3 bases: TGCGCCAGCAGCTTGGGGGAGGACTCCTACGAGCAGTACTTC.

The rearrangement joins TRBV28 to TRBJ2-1; TRBD2 aligns across 11 bases. There are 13 residues in the CDR3. Germline loops: CDR1 MDHEN, CDR2 SYDVKM. The V gene end was trimmed by 9 bases and the J gene end by 6 bases; junction bases not matched to a gene: 4. The CDR3 DNA reads TGTGCCAGTAGCGGGGGGGCACTCAATGAGCAGTTCTTC. It translates to CASSGGALNEQFF.

This clonotype came up many times. The genes are TRBV12-3 or TRBV12-4 and TRBJ1-2, with D tentatively TRBD1 (5 bases). The CDR3 runs to 15 residues. The V gene lost 5 bases and the J gene lost 4 bases, with 17 bases spanning the gap. Here the CDR3 reads CASSPGTATSYGYTF. The CDR3, as DNA: TGTGCCAGCAGTCCCGGGACGGCCACAAGCTATGGCTACACCTTC.

This clonotype was detected many times. The gene calls are TRBV5-1 and TRBJ2-1; no definite D call. V dropped 1 base and J dropped 3 bases, with 11 bases sitting between them. This CDR3 has 15 residues. CDR1 and CDR2 from the germline V gene are SGHRS and YFSETQ. This CDR3 reads CASSLIGEVYNEQFF. The CDR3 DNA is TGCGCCAGCAGCTTGATAGGAGAGGTCTACAATGAGCAGTTCTTC.

CDR3 amino acids: CASTPDRGTDTQYF. The CDR3 nucleotides are TGCGCCAGCACCCCGGACAGGGGCACAGATACGCAGTATTTT. The chain has TRBV5-1 and TRBJ2-3, with 8 bases lining up with TRBD1. CDR1 is SGHRS, CDR2 YFSETQ, per germline. The CDR3 totals 14 residues. J gave up 1 base and V 6 bases, and 4 bases lay outside the gene matches.

This sequence joins TRBV5-6 and TRBJ2-5; the D call may be TRBD1 or TRBD2 (7 bases each). The CDR3 extends over 15 amino acids. Per the germline V gene, CDR1 is SGHDT and CDR2 is YYEEEE. The V end lost 4 bases, the J end lost 5 bases, and 18 bases lay between the germline ends. In nucleotides, the CDR3 is TGTGCCAGCAGCCTCCTGACAGGGCGGGGGGAGACCCAGTACTTC. Protein product: CASSLLTGRGETQYF.

This rearrangement joins TRBV6-1 to TRBJ1-5; 9 nucleotides match TRBD1. The germline V gene has CDR1 MNHNS and CDR2 SASEGT. The CDR3 length is 15 residues. The V and J ends lost 4 bases and 3 bases, in that order; junction bases with no gene match: 4. In DNA form, the CDR3 reads TGTGCCAGCAGTGGGGGACAGGGAAACAATCAGCCCCAGCATTTT. It codes for CASSGGQGNNQPQHF.

The genes are TRBV19 and TRBJ2-1; a weak D match, TRBD1 (5 bases). CDR1 and CDR2 (germline): LNHDA, SQIVND (reference sequence). The CDR3 has 14 residues. Trimming stripped 4 bases from V and 2 bases from J, with 9 bases between. The CDR3 sequence: CASSRAGPYNEQFF. CDR3 bases: TGTGCCAGTAGTAGGGCAGGGCCCTACAATGAGCAGTTCTTC.

This clonotype appeared a few times. Here the CDR3 DNA reads TGTGCCAGCAGCGGACAGGGGCAATGGACAGATACGCAGTATTTT. This translates into CASSGQGQWTDTQYF. The rearrangement links TRBV3-1 to TRBJ2-3, with TRBD1 matching over 9 bases. The CDR3 is 15 residues long. Unmatched junction bases numbered 6, after V lost 5 bases and J lost 3 bases. CDR1 and CDR2 (germline): LGHDT, YNNKEL (reference sequence).

This clonotype showed up just a few times. The CDR3 spells CASSLRWGQGGDTQYF. CDR3 bases: TGTGCCAGCAGTTTACGCTGGGGACAGGGTGGAGATACGCAGTATTTT. The rearrangement links TRBV12-3 or TRBV12-4 to TRBJ2-3; TRBD1 matches 9 bases. The ends lost 2 bases at V and 5 bases at J; junction bases unmatched: 8. The CDR3 consists of 16 residues.

This clonotype was seen many times. The CDR3 region is CASTLQAGVGLTEAFF. CDR3 DNA sequence: TGTGCCAGCACCTTACAGGCAGGGGTTGGTTTGACTGAAGCTTTCTTT. V is TRBV28 and J is TRBJ1-1; D perhaps matches TRBD1 (6 bases). V lost 7 bases to trimming and J lost 5 bases, with 23 bases between them. Germline CDR1 reads MDHEN; CDR2 reads SYDVKM. The CDR3 spans 16 residues.

This clonotype was detected a few times. This chain joins TRBV7-6 and TRBJ1-6; tentatively, D is TRBD1 (6 bases). CDR1 and CDR2 (germline): SGHVS, FNYEAQ. The CDR3 runs to 14 residues. V lost 5 bases, J lost 7 bases, and 12 bases lay in between. The CDR3 spells CASSVLGANSPLHF. Written as DNA, the CDR3 is TGTGCCAGCAGCGTTCTGGGGGCGAATTCACCCCTCCACTTT.

This clonotype was seen a handful of times. The V and J genes are TRBV6-1 and TRBJ1-5, with D unresolved. The CDR3 has 13 residues. Trimming pared 1 base from V and 9 bases from J, leaving 10 bases between. Germline CDR1 is MNHNS and CDR2 is SASEGT. In DNA, the CDR3 is TGTGCCAGCAGTGAAGACAGATTGGGGCCCCAGCATTTT. Amino acids: CASSEDRLGPQHF.

The chain carries TRBV6-2 or TRBV6-3 and TRBJ1-1; the D is unclear. The CDR3 totals 13 residues. V lost 2 bases to trimming and J lost 7 bases, with 11 bases between them. The germline V gene encodes CDR1 MNHEY and CDR2 SVGEGT. Here the CDR3 DNA reads TGTGCCAGCAGTTACGCAAGGAGCGTTGAAGCTTTCTTT. As protein: CASSYARSVEAFF.